The clone carrying this TCR beta chain was recorded once. Its specificity is unknown. This sample is drawn from a study of T cell responses to AZD1222 COVID-19 vaccine. With V trimmed by 5 bases and J by 3 bases, 8 bases remained unmatched. CDR1 is SGHTA and CDR2 is FQGNSA in the germline V gene. The CDR3 covers 15 residues. TCRdb's table, derived via immunoSEQ multiplex PCR, lists solely in-frame clones and lacks some. In the table there are some 120,000 clones, around 94% of which are singletons. General observations from the study: Donor demographics were predominantly white British with a female majority; clonal diversity may be underestimated.

The input for sequencing was peripheral blood, taken on day 0 of AZD1222 vaccination. The chain employs TRBV7-2 and TRBJ2-3, with 7 bases fitting TRBD2. The TCR sequence derives from an adult in good health. The CDR3 sequence is CASSPFGRETDTQYF. The CDR3 coding sequence is TGTGCCAGCAGCCCCTTTGGGAGGGAGACAGATACGCAGTATTTT. The complete variable domain, with remaining parts taken from reference TRBV7-2 and TRBJ2-3, reads GAGVSQSPSNKVTEKGKDVELRCDPISGHTALYWYRQSLGQGLEFLIYFQGNSAPDKSGLPSDRFSAERTGGSVSTLTIQRTQQEDSAVYLCASSPFGRETDTQYFGPGTRLTVL.